What follows is one T cell receptor (beta chain) and its context. These data originate in a study of T cell changes during pregnancy in multiple sclerosis. Generated by immunoSEQ multiplex PCR, the TCRdb table keeps only in-frame clones and is missing some. This table holds under 50,000 clones, roughly nine tenths found once. Germline loops: CDR1 MDHEN, CDR2 SYDVKM. The CDR3 spans 18 residues. V lost 6 bases, J lost 5 bases, and 21 bases stayed unmatched. The chain uses TRBV28 and TRBJ2-7, with 8 bases matching TRBD2. The sequence derives from a female donor in good health, enrolled as a control in a pregnancy study. The sequencing used peripheral blood, collected in the first trimester of pregnancy. CDR3 nucleotide sequence: TGTGCCAGCAGCCTAACAGGGAAACTGATCGGGGGGGCCCACGAGCAGTACTTC. Residues: CASSLTGKLIGGAHEQYF.